This record looks at one T cell receptor (beta chain) sequence and its context. The entry originates in a study of technical replicates of blood from a few donors. The data were produced by immunoSEQ multiplex PCR, yet TCRdb's version contains in-frame clones alone and is incomplete. The profile shows about 57,000 clones, about 94% of them singletons. In germline, CDR1 is SGHVS, CDR2 FQNEAQ. This CDR3 region has 15 residues. The V gene end was trimmed by 5 bases and the J gene end by 0 bases; junction bases not matched to a gene: 6. This rearrangement joins TRBV7-8 to TRBJ2-5, with TRBD1 matching over 7 bases. The sequence was collected from a human donor in good health. Some clones in this sample may be carry-over from other donors' samples. Sample: PBMCs. Here the CDR3 DNA reads TGTGCCAGCAGCCCTGGGACAGAGTACCAAGAGACCCAGTACTTC. Protein product: CASSPGTEYQETQYF.